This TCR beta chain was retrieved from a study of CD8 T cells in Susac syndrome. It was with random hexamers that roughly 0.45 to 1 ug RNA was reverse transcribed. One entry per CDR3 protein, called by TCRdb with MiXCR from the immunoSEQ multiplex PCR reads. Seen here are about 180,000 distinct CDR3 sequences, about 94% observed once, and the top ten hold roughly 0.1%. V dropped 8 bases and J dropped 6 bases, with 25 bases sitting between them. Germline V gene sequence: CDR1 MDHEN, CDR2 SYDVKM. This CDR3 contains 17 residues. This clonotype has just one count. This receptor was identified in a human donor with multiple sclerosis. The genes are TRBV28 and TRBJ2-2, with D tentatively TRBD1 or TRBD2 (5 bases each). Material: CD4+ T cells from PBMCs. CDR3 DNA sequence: TGTGCCAGCTCCGGTCTCGGAGCTCCAAGGGGAGCCGGGGAGCTGTTTTTT. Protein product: CASSGLGAPRGAGELFF.